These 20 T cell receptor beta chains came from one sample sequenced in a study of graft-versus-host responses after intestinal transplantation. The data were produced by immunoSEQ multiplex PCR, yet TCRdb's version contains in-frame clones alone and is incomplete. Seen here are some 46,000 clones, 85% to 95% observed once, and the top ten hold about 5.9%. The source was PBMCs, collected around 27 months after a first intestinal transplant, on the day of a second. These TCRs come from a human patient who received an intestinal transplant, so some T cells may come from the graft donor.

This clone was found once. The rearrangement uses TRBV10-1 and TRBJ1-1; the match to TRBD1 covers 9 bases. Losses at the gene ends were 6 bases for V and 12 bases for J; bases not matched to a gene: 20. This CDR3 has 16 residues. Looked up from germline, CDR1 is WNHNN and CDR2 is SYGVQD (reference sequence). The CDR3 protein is CASRKGTGKPQQQPFF. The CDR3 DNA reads TGCGCCAGCAGAAAAGGGACAGGGAAGCCCCAACAACAACCTTTCTTT.

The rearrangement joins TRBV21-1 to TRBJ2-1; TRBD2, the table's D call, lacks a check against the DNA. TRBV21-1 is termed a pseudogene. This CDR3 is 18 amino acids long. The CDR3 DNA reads TGTGCCAGCAGCAAAGTTCGATCCGTTTTGAGCTCCTACAATGAGCAGTTCTTC. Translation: CASSKVRSVLSSYNEQFF.

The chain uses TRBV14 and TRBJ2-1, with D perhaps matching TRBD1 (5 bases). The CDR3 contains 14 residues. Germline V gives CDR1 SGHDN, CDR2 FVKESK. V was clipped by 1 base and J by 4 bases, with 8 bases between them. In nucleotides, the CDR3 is TGTGCCAGCAGCCAAGTTGGACAATACAATGAGCAGTTCTTC. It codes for CASSQVGQYNEQFF.

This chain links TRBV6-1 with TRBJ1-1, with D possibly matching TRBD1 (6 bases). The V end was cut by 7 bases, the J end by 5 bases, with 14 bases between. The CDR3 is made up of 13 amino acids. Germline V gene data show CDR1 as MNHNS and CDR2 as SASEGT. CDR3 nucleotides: TGTGCCAGCAAATTACAGGGAAGGACTGAAGCTTTCTTT. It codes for CASKLQGRTEAFF.

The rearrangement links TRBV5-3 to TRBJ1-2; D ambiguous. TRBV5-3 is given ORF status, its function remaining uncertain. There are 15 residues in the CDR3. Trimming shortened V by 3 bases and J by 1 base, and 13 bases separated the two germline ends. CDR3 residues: CARSWLLALNYGYTF. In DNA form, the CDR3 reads TGTGCCAGAAGCTGGCTTTTGGCCCTTAACTATGGCTACACCTTC.

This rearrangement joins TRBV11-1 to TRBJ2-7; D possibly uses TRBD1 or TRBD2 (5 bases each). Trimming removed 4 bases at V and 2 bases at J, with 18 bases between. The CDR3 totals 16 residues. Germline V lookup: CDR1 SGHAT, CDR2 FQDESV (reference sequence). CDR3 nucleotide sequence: TGTGCCAGCAGCTCCCGGGGCGGGTCTAGAACCTACGAGCAGTACTTC. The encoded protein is CASSSRGGSRTYEQYF.

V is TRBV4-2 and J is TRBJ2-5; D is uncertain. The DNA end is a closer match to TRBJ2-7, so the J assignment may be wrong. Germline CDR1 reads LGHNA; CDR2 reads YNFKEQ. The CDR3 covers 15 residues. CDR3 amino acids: CASSPEISRAYEQYF. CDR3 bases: TGTGCCAGCAGCCCCGAGATAAGTCGGGCCTACGAGCAGTACTTC.

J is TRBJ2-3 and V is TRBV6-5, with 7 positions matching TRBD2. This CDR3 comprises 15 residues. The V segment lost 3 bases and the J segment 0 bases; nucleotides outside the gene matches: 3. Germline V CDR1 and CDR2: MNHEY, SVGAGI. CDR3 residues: CASSYERGSTDTQYF. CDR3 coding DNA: TGTGCCAGCAGTTATGAGCGGGGCAGCACAGATACGCAGTATTTT.

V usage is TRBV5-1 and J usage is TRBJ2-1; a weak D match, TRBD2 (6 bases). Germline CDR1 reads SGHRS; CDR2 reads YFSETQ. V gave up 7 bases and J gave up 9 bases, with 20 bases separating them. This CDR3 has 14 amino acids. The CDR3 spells CASGGGENQAEQFF. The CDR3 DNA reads TGCGCCAGCGGCGGCGGGGAAAACCAGGCTGAGCAGTTCTTC.

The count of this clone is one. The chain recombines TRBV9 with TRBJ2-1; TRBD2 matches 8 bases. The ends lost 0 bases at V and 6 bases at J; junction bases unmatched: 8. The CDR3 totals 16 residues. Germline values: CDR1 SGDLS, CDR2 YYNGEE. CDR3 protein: CASSVVGLALVNEQFF. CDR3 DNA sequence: TGTGCCAGCAGCGTAGTTGGACTAGCCCTCGTCAATGAGCAGTTCTTC.

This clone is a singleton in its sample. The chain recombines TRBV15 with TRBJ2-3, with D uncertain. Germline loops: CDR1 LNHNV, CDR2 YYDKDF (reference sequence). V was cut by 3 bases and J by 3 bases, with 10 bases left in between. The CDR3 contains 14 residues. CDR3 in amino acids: CATSRPGRTDTQYF. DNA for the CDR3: TGTGCCACCAGCAGGCCCGGAAGGACAGATACGCAGTATTTT.

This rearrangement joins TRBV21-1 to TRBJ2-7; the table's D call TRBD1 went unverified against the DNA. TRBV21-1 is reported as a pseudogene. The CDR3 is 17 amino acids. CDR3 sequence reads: CASSYHQGQGRPYEQYF. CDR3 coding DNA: TGTGCCAGCAGCTATCATCAGGGACAGGGAAGACCCTACGAGCAGTACTTC.

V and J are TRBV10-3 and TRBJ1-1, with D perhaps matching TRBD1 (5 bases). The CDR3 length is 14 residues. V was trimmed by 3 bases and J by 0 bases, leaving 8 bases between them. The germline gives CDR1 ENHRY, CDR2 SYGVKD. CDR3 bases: TGTGCCATCAGTGACCAGACAGTGAACACTGAAGCTTTCTTT. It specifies CAISDQTVNTEAFF.

CDR3 sequence reads: CASSSTGFVRDTQYF. The DNA of the CDR3 is TGTGCCAGCAGTTCGACGGGTTTTGTCCGAGATACGCAGTATTTT. The V call is TRBV28, the J call TRBJ2-3; no clear D. V lost 4 bases, J lost 5 bases, and 16 bases lay in between. Per germline, CDR1 MDHEN and CDR2 SYDVKM. CDR3 length equals 15 residues.

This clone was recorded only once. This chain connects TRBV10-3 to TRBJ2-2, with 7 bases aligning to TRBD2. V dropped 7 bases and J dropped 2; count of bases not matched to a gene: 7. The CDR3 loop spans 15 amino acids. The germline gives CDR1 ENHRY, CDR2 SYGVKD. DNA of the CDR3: TGTGCCATCACAGATCCTAGCGGCAACACCGGGGAGCTGTTTTTT. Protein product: CAITDPSGNTGELFF.

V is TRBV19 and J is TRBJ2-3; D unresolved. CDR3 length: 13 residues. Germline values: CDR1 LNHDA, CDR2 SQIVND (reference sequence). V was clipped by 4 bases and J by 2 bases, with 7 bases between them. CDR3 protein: CASSTRVTDTQYF. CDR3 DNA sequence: TGTGCCAGTAGTACACGGGTCACAGATACGCAGTATTTT.

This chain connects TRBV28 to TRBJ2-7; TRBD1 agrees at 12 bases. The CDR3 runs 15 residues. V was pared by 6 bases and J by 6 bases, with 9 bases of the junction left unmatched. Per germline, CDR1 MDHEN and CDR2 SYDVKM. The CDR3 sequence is CASSRAGTGGAEQYF. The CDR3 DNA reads TGTGCCAGCAGCCGGGCCGGGACAGGGGGCGCCGAGCAGTACTTC.

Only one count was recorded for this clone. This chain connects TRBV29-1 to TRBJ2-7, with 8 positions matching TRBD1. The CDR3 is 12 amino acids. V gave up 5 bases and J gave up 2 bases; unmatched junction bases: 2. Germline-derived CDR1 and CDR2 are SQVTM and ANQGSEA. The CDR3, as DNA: TGCAGCGTTAGGGGACAGGCCTACGAGCAGTACTTC. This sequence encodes CSVRGQAYEQYF.

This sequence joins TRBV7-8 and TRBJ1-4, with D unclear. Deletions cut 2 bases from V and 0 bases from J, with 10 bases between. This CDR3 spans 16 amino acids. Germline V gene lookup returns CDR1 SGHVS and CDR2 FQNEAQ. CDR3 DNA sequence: TGTGCCAGCAGCTTAACTCCGACGGCAACTAATGAAAAACTGTTTTTT. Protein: CASSLTPTATNEKLFF.

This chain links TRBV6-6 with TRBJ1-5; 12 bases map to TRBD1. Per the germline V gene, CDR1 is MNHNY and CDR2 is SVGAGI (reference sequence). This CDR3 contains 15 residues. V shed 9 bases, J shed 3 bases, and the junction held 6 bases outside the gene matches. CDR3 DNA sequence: TGTGCCAGTTGGGGACAGGGGGCCCCCAATCAGCCCCAGCATTTT. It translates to CASWGQGAPNQPQHF.